A selection of T cell receptor beta chains follows, all from one sample in a study of Ad26.COV2.S vaccination and SARS-CoV-2 variants. The assay was immunoSEQ multiplex PCR, and TCRdb's table has in-frame clones only and misses some. The profile shows some 290,000 clones, 86% of them singletons. This material consisted of peripheral blood, taken in a trial of Ad26.COV2.S vaccine versus placebo. These receptors were obtained from a person between 18 and 59 years old who received the Ad26.COV2.S COVID-19 vaccine or a placebo. The CDR3 runs from the conserved cysteine through the conserved F or W. Clone sizes are given selectively: once, few, many, or a class where the clone is expanded.

TRBJ2-3 | TRBV18 | NA | CASSPPTNTDTQYF
TRBJ2-2 | TRBV24-1 | few | CATSDSGQIGTGELFF
TRBJ1-1 | TRBV6-5 | NA | CASRATGSSEAFF
TRBJ1-3 | TRBV5-1 | NA | CASSLEGGPGNTIYF
TRBJ2-5 | TRBV18 | NA | CASSPDYLGTQYF
TRBJ1-2 | TRBV19 | NA | CASSAQGPGLGGYTF
TRBJ2-3 | TRBV11-2 | NA | CASSLASSFPTDTQYF
TRBJ2-2 | TRBV5-4 | NA | CASSSARGTGGTGELFF
TRBJ2-7 | TRBV19 | few | CASSIELHYEQYF
TRBJ1-2 | TRBV18 | NA | CASSPLQGAWGYTF
TRBJ2-1 | TRBV5-1 | NA | CASSFGTSIYNEQFF
TRBJ1-2 | TRBV6-5 | NA | CASSYGGIDGYTF
TRBJ1-2 | TRBV5-1 | NA | CASSLGLGYGYTF
TRBJ1-2 | TRBV18 | NA | CASSPASTGDYGYTF
TRBJ1-6 | TRBV18 | NA | CASSLTGTNSPLHF
TRBJ2-7 | TRBV5-4 | NA | CASSSPDSTGVYEQYF
TRBJ2-3 | TRBV11-2 | NA | CASSFKQGATDTQYF
TRBJ2-3 | TRBV2 | few | CASSPLEGDTQYF
TRBJ2-7 | TRBV18 | few | CASSPTGGRYEQYF
TRBJ2-3 | TRBV15 | NA | CATGAQGPDTQYF
TRBJ2-7 | TRBV6-6 | NA | CASRGERGRNYEQYF
TRBJ1-2 | TRBV10-3 | NA | CAISDRGYYGYTF
TRBJ1-5 | TRBV7-2 | NA | CASSPPGQPQHF
TRBJ2-7 | TRBV10-2 | few | CASSGLVMDEQYF
TRBJ2-7 | TRBV29-1 | NA | CSVEDRMGYEQYF
TRBJ2-2 | TRBV5-1 | few | CASSLDGQKNTGELFF
TRBJ2-7 | TRBV19 | NA | CASSIGPSIGEQYF
TRBJ1-2 | TRBV10-2 | NA | CASSVGDYGYTF
TRBJ2-3 | TRBV30 | NA | CAWSVRAGITDTQYF
TRBJ1-5 | TRBV4-3 | NA | CASSQDLTGGPQHF
TRBJ2-2 | TRBV7-9 | NA | CASSRPGSGNTGELFF
TRBJ1-6 | TRBV7-2 | NA | CASSLPQGANSPLHF
TRBJ1-5 | TRBV5-8 | NA | CASTGDGLSNQPQHF
TRBJ2-1 | TRBV5-1 | NA | CASSLDLAGGYNEQFF
TRBJ2-4 | TRBV4-3 | NA | CASSQDRVGLVSQNIQYF
TRBJ2-3 | TRBV5-1 | NA | CASGAQGTDTQYF
TRBJ1-2 | TRBV24-1 | NA | CATSDSSENYGYTF